This T cell receptor (beta chain) was sequenced in a study of identical twins. Findings and caveats of the study: Potential partial confounding of zero-insertion analyses by invariant MAIT and iNKT cells was noted. Excess twin sharing in beta out-of-frame sequences was weaker.

A universal primer site arose from template switching, and cDNA bore unique molecular identifiers. Via MiXCR, TCRdb re-called the 5' RACE reads, giving one row per CDR3 protein. The data contain nearly 650,000 distinct CDR3 sequences, about 7% of them singletons. V was pared by 5 bases and J by 4 bases, with 17 bases between. The CDR3 contains 15 residues. Germline loops: CDR1 SQVTM, CDR2 ANQGSEA. This clonotype showed up just a few times. Its matching antigen is unknown. These records were also assigned to another study, of yellow fever vaccine responses in identical twins. Per that paper: Twins showed a vaccine T cell response that reportedly seemed partly convergent, partly personalized.

V gene TRBV29-1 combines with J gene TRBJ2-2, with D perhaps matching TRBD2 (6 bases). This receptor was obtained from a woman younger than 35 in good health. Sequencing input: PBMCs. CDR3: CSVQSGDGITGELFF. For the CDR3, the DNA is TGCAGCGTTCAGTCGGGGGATGGTATCACCGGGGAGCTGTTTTTT.